This T cell receptor beta chain was obtained from a study of shared clonotypes between healthy human individuals. V was shortened by 3 bases and J by 0 bases, with 11 bases between the two germline ends. The CDR3 totals 15 residues. Germline CDR1 is SEHNR and CDR2 is FQNEAQ (reference sequence). Study results and limitations: Having only a few donors restricted how much genetic and exposure-history diversity was captured.

Only in-frame clones appear in the TCRdb table, and some are missing; sequencing was by immunoSEQ multiplex PCR. The sample has roughly 1,800,000 clones, just under 95% seen once; the top ten hold less than 1.5%. About this clone itself: Its matching antigen is unknown.

CD8 cells regarded as naive lacked CD45RO, were positively chosen for CCR7, and omitted terminally differentiated effector memory CD45RA+ cells. This clonotype was sampled from a young man in good health. Sequencing was performed on naive CD8+ T cells sorted from blood. The chain joins TRBV7-9 to TRBJ1-2; no firm D call. The CDR3 nucleotides read TGTGCCAGCAGCTTTATGGGTGAGGCTAACTATGGCTACACCTTC. Translation gives CASSFMGEANYGYTF.